The T cell receptor (beta chain) under discussion was sequenced for a study of shared clonotypes between healthy human individuals. V was pared by 4 bases and J by 3 bases, with 9 bases of the junction left unmatched. From germline, CDR1 is SGHRS and CDR2 YFSETQ. The CDR3 has 15 residues. Naivety among CD8 cells was defined by CD45RO negativity and positive CCR7 selection, thereby excluding terminally differentiated effector memory CD45RA+ cells. TCRdb's table, derived via immunoSEQ multiplex PCR, lists solely in-frame clones and lacks some. This table has millions of clones, 85% to 95% appearing once.

The origin of this receptor is a man aged 18-30 years in good health. Some clones in this sample may be carry-over from other donors' samples. The genes are TRBV5-1 and TRBJ2-7, with TRBD2 identical over 8 bases. Source material: naive CD8+ T cells from PBMCs. DNA for the CDR3: TGCGCCAGCAGCAATGGACTAGCCGGATACTACGAGCAGTACTTC. Translated, it gives CASSNGLAGYYEQYF.